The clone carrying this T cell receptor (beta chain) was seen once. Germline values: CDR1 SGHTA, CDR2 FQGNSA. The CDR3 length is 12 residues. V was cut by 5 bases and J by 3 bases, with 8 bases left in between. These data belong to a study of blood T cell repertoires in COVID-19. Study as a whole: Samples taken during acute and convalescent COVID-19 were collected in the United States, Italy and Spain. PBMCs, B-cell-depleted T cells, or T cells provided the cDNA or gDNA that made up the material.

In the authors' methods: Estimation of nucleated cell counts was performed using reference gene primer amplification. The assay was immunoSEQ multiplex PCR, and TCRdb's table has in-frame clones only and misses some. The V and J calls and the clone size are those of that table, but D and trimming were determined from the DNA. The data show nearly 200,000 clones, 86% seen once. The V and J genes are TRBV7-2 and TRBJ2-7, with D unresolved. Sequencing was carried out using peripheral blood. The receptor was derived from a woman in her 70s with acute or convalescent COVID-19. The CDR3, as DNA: TGTGCCAGCAGCCGCACTGACTACGAGCAGTACTTC. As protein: CASSRTDYEQYF.